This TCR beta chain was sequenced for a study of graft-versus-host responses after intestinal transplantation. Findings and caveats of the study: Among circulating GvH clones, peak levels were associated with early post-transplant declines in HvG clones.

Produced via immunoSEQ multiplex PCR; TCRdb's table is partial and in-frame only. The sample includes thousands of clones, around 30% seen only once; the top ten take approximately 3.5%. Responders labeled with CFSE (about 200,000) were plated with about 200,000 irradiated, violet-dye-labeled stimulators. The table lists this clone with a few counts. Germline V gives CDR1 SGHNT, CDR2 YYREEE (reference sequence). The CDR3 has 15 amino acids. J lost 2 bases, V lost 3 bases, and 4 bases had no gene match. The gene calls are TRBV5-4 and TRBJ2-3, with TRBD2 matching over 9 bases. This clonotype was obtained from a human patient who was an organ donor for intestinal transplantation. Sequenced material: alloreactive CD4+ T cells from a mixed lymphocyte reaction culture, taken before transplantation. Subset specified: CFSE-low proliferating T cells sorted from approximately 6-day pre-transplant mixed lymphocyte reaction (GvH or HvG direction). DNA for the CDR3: TGTGCCAGCAGCTATAGCGGGGGCCCCACAGATACGCAGTATTTT. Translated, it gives CASSYSGGPTDTQYF. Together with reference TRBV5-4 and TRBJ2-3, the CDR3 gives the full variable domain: ETGVTQSPTHLIKTRGQQVTLRCSSQSGHNTVSWYQQALGQGPQFIFQYYREEENGRGNFPPRFSGLQFPNYSSELNVNALELDDSALYLCASSYSGGPTDTQYFGPGTRLTVL.